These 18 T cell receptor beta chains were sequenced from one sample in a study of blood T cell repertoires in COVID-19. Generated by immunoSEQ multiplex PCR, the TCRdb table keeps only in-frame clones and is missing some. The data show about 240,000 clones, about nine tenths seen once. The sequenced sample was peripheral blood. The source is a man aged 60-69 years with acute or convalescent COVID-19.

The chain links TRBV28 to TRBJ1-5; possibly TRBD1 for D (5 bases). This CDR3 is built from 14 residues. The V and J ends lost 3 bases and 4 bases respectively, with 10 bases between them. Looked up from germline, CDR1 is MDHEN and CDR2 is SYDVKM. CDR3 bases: TGTGCCAGCAGTTTCGGCAGGGATAATCAGCCCCAGCATTTT. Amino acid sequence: CASSFGRDNQPQHF.

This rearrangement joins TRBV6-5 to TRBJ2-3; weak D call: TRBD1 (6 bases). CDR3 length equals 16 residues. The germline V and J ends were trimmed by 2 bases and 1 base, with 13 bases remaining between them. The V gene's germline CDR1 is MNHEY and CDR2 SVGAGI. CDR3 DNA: TGTGCCAGCAGTTACACAGGGAATTACGGCACAGATACGCAGTATTTT. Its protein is CASSYTGNYGTDTQYF.

The CDR3 region has the DNA TGTGCCACTATTAAGATGACACCGACTGAAGCTTTCTTT. Protein product: CATIKMTPTEAFF. The chain uses TRBV28 and TRBJ1-1; D not certain. Germline CDR1 and CDR2: MDHEN and SYDVKM. V was shortened by 10 bases and J by 5 bases, with 17 bases between the two germline ends. The CDR3 is 13 amino acids.

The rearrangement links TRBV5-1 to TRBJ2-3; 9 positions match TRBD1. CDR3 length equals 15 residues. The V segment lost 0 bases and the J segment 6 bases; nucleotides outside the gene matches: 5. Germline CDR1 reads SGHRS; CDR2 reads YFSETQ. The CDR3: CASSLAQGAGDTQYF. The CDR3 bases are TGCGCCAGCAGCTTGGCACAGGGGGCAGGGGATACGCAGTATTTT.

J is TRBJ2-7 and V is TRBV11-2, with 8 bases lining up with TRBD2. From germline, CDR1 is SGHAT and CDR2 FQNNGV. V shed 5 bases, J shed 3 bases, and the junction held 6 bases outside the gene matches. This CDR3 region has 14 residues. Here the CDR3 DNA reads TGTGCCAGCAGCCCCGGACTAGCTATCTACGAGCAGTACTTC. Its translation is CASSPGLAIYEQYF.

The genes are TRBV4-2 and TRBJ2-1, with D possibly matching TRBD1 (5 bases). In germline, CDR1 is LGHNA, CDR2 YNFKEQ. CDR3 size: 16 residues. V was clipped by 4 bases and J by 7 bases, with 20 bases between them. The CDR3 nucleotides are TGTGCCAGCAGCCCCAGTGAAGGGGCCTTCAGGAATGAGCAGTTCTTC. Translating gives CASSPSEGAFRNEQFF.

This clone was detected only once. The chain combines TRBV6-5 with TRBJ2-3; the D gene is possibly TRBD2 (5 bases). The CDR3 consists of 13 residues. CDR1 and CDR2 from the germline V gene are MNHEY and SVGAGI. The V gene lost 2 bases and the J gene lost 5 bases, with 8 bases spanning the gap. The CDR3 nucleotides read TGTGCCAGCAGTTACGAGGGCAGAGATACGCAGTATTTT. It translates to CASSYEGRDTQYF.

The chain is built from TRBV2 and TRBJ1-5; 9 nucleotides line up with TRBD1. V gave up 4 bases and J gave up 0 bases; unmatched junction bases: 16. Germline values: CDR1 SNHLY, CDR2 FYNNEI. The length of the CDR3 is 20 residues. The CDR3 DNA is TGTGCCAGCAGTGTACAGGGGGCTCCCTGGGGGGTTTATAGCAATCAGCCCCAGCATTTT. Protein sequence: CASSVQGAPWGVYSNQPQHF.

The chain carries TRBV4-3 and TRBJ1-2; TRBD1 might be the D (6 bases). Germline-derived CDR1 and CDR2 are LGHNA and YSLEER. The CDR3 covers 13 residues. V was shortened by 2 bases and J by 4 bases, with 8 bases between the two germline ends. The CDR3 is CASSQTGTYGYTF. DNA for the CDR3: TGCGCCAGCAGCCAAACAGGGACCTATGGCTACACCTTC.

The CDR3 spells CASSRDTLRGTGELFF. In DNA form, the CDR3 reads TGCGCCAGCTCCCGGGACACCCTTAGAGGCACCGGGGAGCTGTTTTTT. The V call is TRBV5-1, the J call TRBJ2-2; a weak D match, TRBD1 (6 bases). The CDR3 length is 16 residues. The germline CDR1 and CDR2 sequences are SGHRS and YFSETQ. The V end lost 7 bases, the J end lost 4 bases, and 20 bases lay between the germline ends.

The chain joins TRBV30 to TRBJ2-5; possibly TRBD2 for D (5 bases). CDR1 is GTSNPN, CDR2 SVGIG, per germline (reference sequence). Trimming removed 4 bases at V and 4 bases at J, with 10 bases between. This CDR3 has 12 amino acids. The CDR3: CAWKRVGETQYF. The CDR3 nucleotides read TGTGCCTGGAAGAGGGTCGGAGAGACCCAGTACTTC.

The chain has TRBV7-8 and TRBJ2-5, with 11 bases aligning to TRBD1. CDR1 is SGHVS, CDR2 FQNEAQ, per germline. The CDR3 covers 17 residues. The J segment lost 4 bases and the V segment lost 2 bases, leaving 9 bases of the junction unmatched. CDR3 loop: CASSLWDRGIRRETQYF. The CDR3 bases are TGTGCCAGCAGCTTATGGGACAGGGGGATCCGTAGAGAGACCCAGTACTTC.

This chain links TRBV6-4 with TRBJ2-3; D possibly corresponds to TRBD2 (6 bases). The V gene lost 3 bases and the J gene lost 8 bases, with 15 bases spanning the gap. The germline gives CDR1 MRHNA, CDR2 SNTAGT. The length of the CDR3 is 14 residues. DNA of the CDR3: TGTGCCAGCAGTGAACTTCAGGGAGGAGGTACGCAGTATTTT. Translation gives CASSELQGGGTQYF.

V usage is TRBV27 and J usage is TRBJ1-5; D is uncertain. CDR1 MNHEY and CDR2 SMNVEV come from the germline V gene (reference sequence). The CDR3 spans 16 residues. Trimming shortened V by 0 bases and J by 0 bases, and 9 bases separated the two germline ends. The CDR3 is CASSLSLPDSNQPQHF. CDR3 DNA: TGTGCCAGCAGTTTATCACTTCCCGATAGCAATCAGCCCCAGCATTTT.

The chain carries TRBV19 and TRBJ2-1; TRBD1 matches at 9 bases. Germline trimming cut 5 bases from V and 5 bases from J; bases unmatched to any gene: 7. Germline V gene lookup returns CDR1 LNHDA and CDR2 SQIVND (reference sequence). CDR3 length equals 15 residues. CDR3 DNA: TGTGCCAGTAGTGTCCGGGACAGGGATAACAATGAGCAGTTCTTC. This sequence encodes CASSVRDRDNNEQFF.

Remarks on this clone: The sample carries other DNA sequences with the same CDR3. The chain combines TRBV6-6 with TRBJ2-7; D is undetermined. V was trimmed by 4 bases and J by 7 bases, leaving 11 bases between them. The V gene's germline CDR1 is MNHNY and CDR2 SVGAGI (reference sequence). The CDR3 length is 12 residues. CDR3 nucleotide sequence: TGTGCCAGCAGTTCTCCACCTAGGGAGCAGTACTTC. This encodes CASSSPPREQYF.

CDR3 coding DNA: TGTGCCAGTAGTATAATGGAGCAGGGCTACACCTTC. Amino acid sequence: CASSIMEQGYTF. The chain combines TRBV19 with TRBJ1-2; no clear D gene. The CDR3 has 12 residues. Germline V gene lookup returns CDR1 LNHDA and CDR2 SQIVND (reference sequence). Trimming left V 2 bases short and J 8 bases short, with 9 bases between.

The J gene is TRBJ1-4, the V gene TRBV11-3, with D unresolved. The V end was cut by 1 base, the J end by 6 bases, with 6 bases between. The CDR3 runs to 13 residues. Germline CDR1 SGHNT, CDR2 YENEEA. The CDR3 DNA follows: TGTGCCAGCAGCTTAGCTTCGTATGAAAAACTGTTTTTT. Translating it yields CASSLASYEKLFF.